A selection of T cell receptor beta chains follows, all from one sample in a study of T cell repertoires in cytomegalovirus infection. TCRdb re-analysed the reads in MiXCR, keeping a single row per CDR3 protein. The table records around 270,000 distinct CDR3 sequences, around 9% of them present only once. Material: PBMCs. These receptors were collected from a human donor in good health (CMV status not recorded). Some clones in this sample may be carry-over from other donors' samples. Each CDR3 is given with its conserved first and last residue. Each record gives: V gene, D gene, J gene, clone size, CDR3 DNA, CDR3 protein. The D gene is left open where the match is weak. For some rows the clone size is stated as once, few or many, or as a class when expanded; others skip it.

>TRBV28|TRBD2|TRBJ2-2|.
TGTGCCAGCAGTTTTGAAGCGGGGGGGCCCAGCACCGGGGAGCTGTTTTTT
CASSFEAGGPSTGELFF
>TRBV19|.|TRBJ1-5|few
TGTGCCAGTAGTATACGTGGGATCGGGCAGCCCCAGCATTTT
CASSIRGIGQPQHF
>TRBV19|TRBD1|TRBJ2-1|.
TGTGCCAGTAGGTATCGGGACAGGGGGGATGAGCAGTTCTTC
CASRYRDRGDEQFF
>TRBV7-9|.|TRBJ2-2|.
TGTGCCAGCAGCCCGATTCCAGGGGCCGGGGAGCTGTTTTTT
CASSPIPGAGELFF
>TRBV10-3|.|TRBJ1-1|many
TGTGCCATCAGGGACGGGATATCGAACACTGAAGCTTTCTTT
CAIRDGISNTEAFF
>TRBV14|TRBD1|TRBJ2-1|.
TGTGCCAGCAGCCAACTTACAGGGGAGAATGAGCAGTTCTTC
CASSQLTGENEQFF
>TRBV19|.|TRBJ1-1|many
TGTGCCAGTAGTAATGAAGGGAGGGGAGAAGCTTTCTTT
CASSNEGRGEAFF
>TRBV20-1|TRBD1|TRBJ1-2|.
TGCAGTGCTAGAAAAAAGACAGGGAAGGGCGGCTACACCTTC
CSARKKTGKGGYTF
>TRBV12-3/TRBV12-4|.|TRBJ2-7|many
TGTGCCAGCAGTCTCCTACCCTTCGACTACGAGCAGTACTTC
CASSLLPFDYEQYF
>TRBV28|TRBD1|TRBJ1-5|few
TGTGCCAGCAGTTGGGGACAGGGTATTCAGCCCCAGCATTTT
CASSWGQGIQPQHF
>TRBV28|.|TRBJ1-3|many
TGTGCCAGCACCGAGGGGAGCTCTGGAAACACCATATATTTT
CASTEGSSGNTIYF
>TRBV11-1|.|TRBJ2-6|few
TGTGCCAGCAGCTTAAGGTTTGGCAGGGCCTCTGGGGCCAACGTCCTGACTTTC
CASSLRFGRASGANVLTF
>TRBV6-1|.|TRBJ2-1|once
TGTGCCAGCAGTACAGAAAATGAGCAGTTCTTC
CASSTENEQFF
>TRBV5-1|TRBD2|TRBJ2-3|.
TGCGCCAGCAGCCCTAGCGGCAATACGCAGTATTTT
CASSPSGNTQYF
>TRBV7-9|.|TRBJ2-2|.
TGTGCCAGCAGCTTGGTGCAATCGAACACCGGGGAGCTGTTTTTT
CASSLVQSNTGELFF
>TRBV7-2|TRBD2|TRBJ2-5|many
TGTGCCAGCAGCCGTCAGACTAGCTTCCAAGAGACCCAGTACTTC
CASSRQTSFQETQYF
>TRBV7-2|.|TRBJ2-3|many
TGTGCCAGCAGCCCGTCCCCTACAGATACGCAGTATTTT
CASSPSPTDTQYF
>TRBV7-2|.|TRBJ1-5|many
TGTGCCAGCAGCGCTACTGGGACAAGCAATCAGCCCCAGCATTTT
CASSATGTSNQPQHF
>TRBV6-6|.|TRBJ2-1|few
TGTGCCAGCAGTTACTCTGGCTCCTACAATGAGCAGTTCTTC
CASSYSGSYNEQFF